Following are 11 T cell receptor beta chains from one sample sequenced in a study of prognosis after radiotherapy for stage I lung cancer. Two-round multiplex PCR on genomic DNA was the method by which TCR beta CDR3 was amplified. Amplification in first-round PCR relied on primers specific to each TRBV and TRBJ gene. TCRdb re-analysed the multiplex PCR reads in MiXCR, keeping a single row per CDR3 protein. This sample has tens of thousands of distinct CDR3 sequences, with approximately 44% found just once. Material: PBMCs, obtained before or after stereotactic body radiation therapy (not recorded which). The receptors derive from a donor over 45 with non-small cell lung cancer.

This clonotype was picked up a small number of times. CDR3 DNA sequence: TGTGCCAGCAGCTTAGGACTTCCTCAAGAGACCCAGTACTTC. It encodes CASSLGLPQETQYF. The rearrangement joins TRBV5-5 to TRBJ2-5, with D perhaps matching TRBD2 (5 bases). V dropped 2 bases and J dropped 2 bases, with 10 bases sitting between them. Germline CDR1 is SGHKS and CDR2 is YYEKEE (reference sequence). The CDR3 has 14 amino acids.

This clonotype was seen just once. A much larger clone differs by one base, so this may be a read error. The chain is built from TRBV3-1 and TRBJ2-7, with 10 bases aligning to TRBD1. The germline gives CDR1 LGHDT, CDR2 YNNKEL (reference sequence). The CDR3 runs to 15 residues. The CDR3 region is CASSQGTGGVLEHYF. CDR3 nucleotides: TGTGCCAGCAGCCAAGGGACAGGGGGGGTCTTAGAGCATTACTTC.

To note about this clonotype: Just one base apart from a much larger clone, this may be a read error. The chain combines TRBV29-1 with TRBJ1-1; D unresolved. The V and J ends lost 7 bases and 1 base respectively, with 13 bases between them. Per the germline V gene, CDR1 is SQVTM and CDR2 is ANQGSEA. CDR3 length equals 13 residues. The CDR3 DNA sequence: TGCAGCGGACTTCAGTGGGGGAACACTGAAGCTTTCTTT. This codes for CSGLQWGNTEAFF.

In regard to this clonotype: A far larger clone is only one base removed, so a read error is likely. The rearrangement links TRBV6-4 to TRBJ2-2; TRBD2 matches at 8 bases. The length of the CDR3 is 14 residues. In germline, CDR1 is MRHNA, CDR2 SNTAGT. Germline trimming cut 7 bases from V and 7 bases from J; bases unmatched to any gene: 8. The CDR3 sequence is CASIFGTRGGELFF. The CDR3 DNA is TGTGCCAGCATTTTTGGGACTAGAGGCGGGGAGCTGTTTTTT.

This clonotype was counted many times. This sequence joins TRBV5-4 and TRBJ2-3; tentatively, D is TRBD1 (5 bases). Trimming removed 4 bases from V and 5 bases from J, with 5 bases in between. The CDR3 runs to 11 residues. Germline V gene data show CDR1 as SGHNT and CDR2 as YYREEE (reference sequence). CDR3 sequence reads: CASSQGDTQYF. CDR3 bases: TGTGCCAGCAGCCAGGGAGATACGCAGTATTTT.

As to this clonotype: An end of the junction does not agree with germline; a read error may underlie this. The V call is TRBV2, the J call TRBJ2-3; D gene ambiguous. This CDR3 is built from 12 residues. Looked up from germline, CDR1 is SNHLY and CDR2 is FYNNEI. The chain's CDR3 is CASSQTTDTLYF. CDR3 coding DNA: TGTGCCAGCAGTCAAACCACAGATACGCTGTATTTT.

The chain links TRBV7-2 to TRBJ1-2; no clear D. V was pared by 0 bases and J by 3 bases, with 14 bases between. The CDR3 is 16 residues long. Germline loops: CDR1 SGHTA, CDR2 FQGNSA. The CDR3 coding sequence is TGTGCCAGCAGCTTAGCGGTGGGGTGGACCGACTATGGCTACACCTTC. It is translated as CASSLAVGWTDYGYTF.

V and J are TRBV10-3 and TRBJ1-6; perhaps TRBD1 as D (5 bases). The CDR3 consists of 16 residues. V lost 2 bases, J lost 9 bases, and 17 bases lay in between. Germline CDR1 ENHRY, CDR2 SYGVKD. CDR3 DNA: TGTGCCATCAGTGAGAGCCGCACAGGAGTAAGTTCACCCCTCCACTTT. It translates to CAISESRTGVSSPLHF.

As for this clonotype: A much larger clone is a single base away; this may be a read error. CDR3 loop: CATSRARFQYIQYF. CDR3 DNA: TGTGCCACCAGCAGGGCTAGGTTCCAGTACATTCAGTACTTC. This chain uses TRBV15 with TRBJ2-4; D call uncertain. V was shortened by 3 bases and J by 8 bases, with 14 bases between the two germline ends. The CDR3 spans 14 residues. Germline V lookup: CDR1 LNHNV, CDR2 YYDKDF (reference sequence).

This clonotype was picked up many times. The V gene is TRBV2, the J gene TRBJ2-7, with D tentatively TRBD2 (6 bases). The germline V gene encodes CDR1 SNHLY and CDR2 FYNNEI. The V end was cut by 7 bases, the J end by 0 bases, with 10 bases between. The CDR3 covers 13 residues. CDR3 in amino acids: CASTFGSSYEQYF. DNA for the CDR3: TGTGCCAGCACGTTCGGGAGCTCCTACGAGCAGTACTTC.

On this clonotype itself: This likely traces to a read error, being one base from a far larger clone. The chain links TRBV6-4 to TRBJ1-5; 8 nucleotides agree with TRBD1. This CDR3 is built from 13 residues. Losses at the gene ends were 5 bases for V and 10 bases for J; bases not matched to a gene: 7. Germline values: CDR1 MRHNA, CDR2 SNTAGT. This chain's CDR3 is CASSYTGGHPQHF. In nucleotides, the CDR3 is TGTGCCAGCAGTTACACAGGGGGTCACCCCCAGCATTTT.